The 18 T cell receptor beta chains listed next were all sequenced from one sample in a study of identical twins. Using its own MiXCR run on the 5' RACE reads, TCRdb lists one record per CDR3 protein. The table records roughly 710,000 distinct CDR3 sequences, around 6% of them present only once. Input material: naive T cells sorted from blood. These receptors were obtained from a man younger than 35 in good health.

This clonotype was detected a few times. The V call is TRBV6-1, the J call TRBJ2-5; 12 positions match TRBD1. Germline V CDR1 and CDR2: MNHNS, SASEGT. The J segment lost 5 bases and the V segment lost 6 bases, leaving 7 bases of the junction unmatched. The CDR3 has 15 residues. The DNA of the CDR3 is TGTGCCAGCAGACTCCGGGACAGGGGGCTGGAGACCCAGTACTTC. Its protein product is CASRLRDRGLETQYF.

This clonotype was seen at least ten times. CDR3 sequence (DNA): TGTGCCACCAGCAGAGACAGTGGTTCACCCCTCCACTTT. Translating gives CATSRDSGSPLHF. This sequence joins TRBV15 and TRBJ1-6; D remains unclear. V lost 0 bases, J lost 9 bases, and 6 bases lay in between. The CDR3 totals 13 residues. CDR1 LNHNV and CDR2 YYDKDF come from the germline V gene (reference sequence). The full variable domain, its missing parts supplied by reference TRBV15 and TRBJ1-6, is DAMVIQNPRYQVTQFGKPVTLSCSQTLNHNVMYWYQQKSSQAPKLLFHYYDKDFNNEADTPDNFQSRRPNTSFCFLDIRSPGLGDTAMYLCATSRDSGSPLHFGNGTRLTVT.

Comments on this clonotype: One end of the junction is discordant with germline, which a read error may explain. The J gene is TRBJ1-2, the V gene TRBV24-1, with a possible D match to TRBD1 (6 bases). This CDR3 spans 14 amino acids. CDR1 is KGHDR and CDR2 is SFDVKD in the germline V gene. This CDR3 is CATSDSSGTPIVYF. The CDR3 DNA is TGTGCCACCAGTGATTCGTCCGGGACACCTATCGTCTACTTC.

There are many counts of this clonotype. One end of the junction is discordant with germline, which a read error may explain. The V gene is TRBV7-2, the J gene TRBJ1-4, with D unclear. This CDR3 has 15 amino acids. Germline assignment: CDR1 SGHTA and CDR2 FQGNSA. For the CDR3, the DNA is TGTGCCAGCGGCTTTCCCGGTGGTACTAATGAAAAACTGTTTTTT. Protein product: CASGFPGGTNEKLFF.

This clonotype has a count of ten or more. The chain couples TRBV20-1 to TRBJ2-3, with 8 bases identical to TRBD2. The CDR3 extends over 15 amino acids. The germline V gene has CDR1 DFQATT and CDR2 SNEGSKA (reference sequence). The junction had 11 bases not matched to a gene; V was cut back by 6 bases and J by 3 bases. The CDR3 bases are TGCAGTGCAGAGCGGAGGCGGGAGGAGACAGATACGCAGTATTTT. It codes for CSAERRREETDTQYF.

The sample holds a few counts of this clonotype. CDR3 sequence reads: CASSWDRFPEQYF. CDR3 DNA sequence: TGTGCCAGCAGTTGGGACCGGTTCCCCGAGCAGTACTTC. This chain uses TRBV6-5 with TRBJ2-7; D may match TRBD1 or TRBD2 (5 bases each). This CDR3 has 13 amino acids. The ends were cut back, 4 bases at V and 6 bases at J, with 13 bases in the middle. CDR1 is MNHEY and CDR2 is SVGAGI in the germline V gene.

Many counts were recorded for this clonotype. The chain combines TRBV28 with TRBJ2-7; 7 nucleotides line up with TRBD2. This CDR3 comprises 13 residues. The germline CDR1 and CDR2 sequences are MDHEN and SYDVKM. V trimming: 6 bases; J trimming: 4 bases; junction bases outside the gene matches: 6. This chain's CDR3 is CASRQRDVYEQYF. The CDR3 nucleotides read TGTGCCAGCAGGCAGCGGGACGTTTACGAGCAGTACTTC. Using reference TRBV28 and TRBJ2-7 for the parts outside the CDR3, the full variable domain is DVKVTQSSRYLVKRTGEKVFLECVQDMDHENMFWYRQDPGLGLRLIYFSYDVKMKEKGDIPEGYSVSREKKERFSLILESASTNQTSMYLCASRQRDVYEQYFGPGTRLTVT.

This clonotype was found a few times. This sequence joins TRBV24-1 and TRBJ1-2, with 9 bases matching TRBD1. The CDR3 runs to 13 residues. V was pared by 1 base and J by 7 bases, with 0 bases of the junction left unmatched. CDR1 and CDR2 from the germline V gene are KGHDR and SFDVKD. CDR3 bases: TGTGCCACCAGTGATTTACAGGGGGCTGGCTACACCTTC. Protein: CATSDLQGAGYTF.

The chain uses TRBV6-6 and TRBJ2-7, with 7 bases that match TRBD2. Germline V gene lookup returns CDR1 MNHNY and CDR2 SVGAGI (reference sequence). The CDR3 runs 11 residues. V was pared by 7 bases and J by 7 bases, with 4 bases of the junction left unmatched. CDR3 region: CASTGEGEQYF. CDR3 nucleotide sequence: TGTGCCAGCACCGGGGAGGGAGAGCAGTACTTC.

This clonotype has at least ten counts. V gene TRBV27 combines with J gene TRBJ1-1, with unresolved D. The CDR3 is 12 amino acids. Germline-derived CDR1 and CDR2 are MNHEY and SMNVEV (reference sequence). Trimming removed 5 bases from V and 5 bases from J, with 9 bases in between. The DNA of the CDR3 is TGTGCCAGCAGTCGAGGTGGGACTGAAGCTTTCTTT. The encoded protein is CASSRGGTEAFF.

This clonotype has just a few counts. The J gene is TRBJ2-4, the V gene TRBV12-3 or TRBV12-4, with D unclear. The CDR3 loop spans 15 amino acids. The germline V and J ends were trimmed by 5 bases and 5 bases, with 16 bases remaining between them. The CDR3 region is CASSAPRRAENIQYF. As DNA, the CDR3 is TGTGCCAGCAGTGCCCCCCGCAGAGCTGAAAACATTCAGTACTTC.

This clonotype was seen many times. The V and J genes are TRBV29-1 and TRBJ2-7; the D is unclear. The V and J ends lost 4 bases and 6 bases respectively, with 10 bases between them. The germline CDR1 and CDR2 sequences are SQVTM and ANQGSEA. The CDR3 length is 11 residues. In DNA form, the CDR3 reads TGCAGCGTTGGAGAGACTGGCGAGCAGTACTTC. This codes for CSVGETGEQYF.

This clonotype appeared many times. This chain connects TRBV7-3 to TRBJ2-1, with 9 positions matching TRBD2. Germline values: CDR1 SGHTA, CDR2 FQGTGA. The CDR3 runs 16 residues. The V segment lost 2 bases and the J segment 3 bases; nucleotides outside the gene matches: 5. CDR3 in amino acids: CASSLVGLAIYNEQFF. The CDR3 DNA reads as TGTGCCAGCAGCTTAGTTGGACTAGCGATCTACAATGAGCAGTTCTTC.

This chain joins TRBV14 and TRBJ2-2; the D is unclear. The CDR3 is made up of 14 amino acids. Germline CDR1 is SGHDN and CDR2 is FVKESK. Trimming took 4 bases from V and 7 from J, leaving 13 bases between them. CDR3: CASSLGPAVGELFF. For the CDR3, the DNA is TGTGCCAGCAGCCTTGGACCGGCCGTCGGGGAGCTGTTTTTT.

In its sample, this clonotype was seen many times. The chain carries TRBV12-3 or TRBV12-4 and TRBJ1-2, with 12 bases matching TRBD1. The ends lost 5 bases at V and 7 bases at J; junction bases unmatched: 8. The CDR3 is made up of 15 amino acids. As DNA, the CDR3 is TGTGCCAGCAGTCTGACCGGGACAGGGGGCTCTGGCTACACCTTC. Translation: CASSLTGTGGSGYTF.

At least ten counts were recorded for this clonotype. The rearrangement joins TRBV6-2 or TRBV6-3 to TRBJ2-7; 9 positions match TRBD1. Germline V gene sequence: CDR1 MNHEY, CDR2 SVGEGT. V trimming: 10 bases; J trimming: 7 bases; junction bases outside the gene matches: 11. The CDR3 has 13 amino acids. The CDR3 DNA is TGTGCCACCACGGGGACAGGGTCAGAGGAGCAGTACTTC. It codes for CATTGTGSEEQYF.

This clonotype was picked up a small number of times. J is TRBJ1-2 and V is TRBV27; D uncertain. Germline values: CDR1 MNHEY, CDR2 SMNVEV (reference sequence). Trimming took off 7 bases at V and 6 bases at J, with 9 bases between the two ends. This CDR3 has 11 residues. The CDR3 bases are TGTGCCAGCACGGCAGGTGATGGCTACACCTTC. The encoded protein is CASTAGDGYTF.

The J gene is TRBJ2-5, the V gene TRBV29-1; 11 positions agree with TRBD2. CDR3 size: 13 residues. Germline V gene data show CDR1 as SQVTM and CDR2 as ANQGSEA. J lost 4 bases, V lost 6 bases, and 4 bases had no gene match. DNA for the CDR3: TGCAGCGTCGCCGGGACTAGCGGAGAGACCCAGTACTTC. It translates to CSVAGTSGETQYF.